This entry features one TCR beta chain sequence. The table lists this clone with a count of one. This receptor's antigen is unknown. No base qualities exist here, and no much larger clone lies one base off it. This entry belongs to a study of graft-versus-host responses after intestinal transplantation (dated by TCRdb to the early 2020s). At the level of the whole study: The transplants that recipients got were multivisceral, liver-intestinal, or isolated intestinal. Rather than going through the commercial service, samples from a few later patients were sequenced in-house on an Illumina MiSeq and processed with MiXCR. To identify alloreactive clones, pre-transplant mixed lymphocyte reaction products were sequenced and compared with unstimulated pre-transplant donor and recipient T cells. The cohort enrolled 24 intestinal transplant recipients, one of whom was a retransplant, and a few patients without pretransplant specimens were excluded. A peak of at least 4% donor T cells among recipient peripheral blood mononuclear cells was the definition used for donor T cell macrochimerism. Anti-thymocyte globulin induction was given to all recipients, followed by maintenance tacrolimus and steroids for two to three years. Bulk TCR-beta CDR3 sequencing was used to track graft-versus-host and host-versus-graft alloreactive T cell clones in the graft, circulation and bone marrow after intestinal transplantation.

Library preparation employed the immunoSEQ multiplex PCR assay. For most patients, genomic DNA was isolated using the Qiagen DNeasy Blood and Tissue Kit and was shipped frozen to Adaptive Biotechnologies for TCR sequencing. For most patients, high-throughput TCR-beta CDR3 sequencing of genomic DNA was performed by Adaptive Biotechnologies. The source study handled its data this way. TCR sequencing data were retrieved from Adaptive's ImmunoSEQ software for some 17 patients, whereas a few other patients were processed with MiXCR and VDJtools. To correct CD4 versus CD8 sorting errors, any sequence found in both subsets at a frequency ratio below 5:1 was removed. CDR3 nucleotide sequences shared between donor and recipient were removed because their origin could not be assigned. At least 2-fold expansion over unstimulated cells and a minimum CFSE-low frequency of 0.002% (template counts) or 0.001% (read counts) were required for clones to be classified as alloreactive. Mappable clones were those detected in sequenced pre-transplant spleen, lymph node, or MLR CFSE-low populations of the donor or recipient. Cumulative frequency of alloreactive clones was calculated as a percentage of all sequences weighted by copy number. TCRdb re-hosts the immuneACCESS table, in-frame sequences only. Its copies lack some clones; in the studies checked, an unresolved V gene accounts for under half of them, and the cause for the rest is not known. V and J calls plus clone size are reproduced from that table; the DNA served to infer D and trimming. A total of about 86,000 clones appear in this sample, about four fifths of them only once. In total, the top ten clones hold roughly 17% of the sample.

Broader findings and caveats from the paper: High GvH to HvG T cell clonal ratios were observed in the allografts of patients with donor T cell macrochimerism. GvH clones were detected in recipient bone marrow, and some of these GvH clones were observed earlier in ileal mucosa or blood, consistent with an intestinal mucosal origin. Early after transplant, peak levels of circulating GvH clones were associated with declines in HvG clones. The conclusions were limited by the relatively low number and heterogeneity of the intestinal transplant patients.

As encoded in the germline V gene (reference sequence), CDR1 is MNHEY while CDR2 is SMNVEV. The CDR3 numbers 16 residues from cysteine through phenylalanine. Just the 48-base CDR3 DNA is kept, in frame starting at base 1. V sheds 6 bases and J sheds 2 bases, leaving 17 bases between their ends. The time point label of this sample denotes: cells obtained before transplantation from donor or recipient. CD3+CD4+ and CD3+CD8+ populations were FACS-sorted from unstimulated pre-transplant donor and recipient cells taken from spleen or lymph nodes. This chain is built from TRBV27 and TRBJ2-1; 6 matching bases give a weak D call of TRBD2. The receptor's source is a human donor who received an intestinal transplant. Source: unstimulated CD8+ T cells sorted from spleen or lymph node cells, taken before intestinal transplant. The DNA reads as follows: TGTGCCAGCAGGTCGGGCGGGACCTCGACCTACAATGAGCAGTTCTTC. Translated, it gives CASRSGGTSTYNEQFF.